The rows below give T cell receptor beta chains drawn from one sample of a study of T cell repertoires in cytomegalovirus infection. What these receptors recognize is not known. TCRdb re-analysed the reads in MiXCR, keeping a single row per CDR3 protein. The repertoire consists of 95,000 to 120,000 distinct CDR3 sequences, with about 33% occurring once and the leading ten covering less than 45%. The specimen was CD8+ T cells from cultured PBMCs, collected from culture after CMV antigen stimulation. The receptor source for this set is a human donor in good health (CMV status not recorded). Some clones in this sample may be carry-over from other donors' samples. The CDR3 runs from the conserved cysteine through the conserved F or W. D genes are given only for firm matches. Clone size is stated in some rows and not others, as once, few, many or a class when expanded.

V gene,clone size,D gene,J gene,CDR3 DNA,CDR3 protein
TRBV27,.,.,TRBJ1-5,TGTGCCAGCAGTTCAGACTCTTATAGCAATCAGCCCCAGCATTTT,CASSSDSYSNQPQHF
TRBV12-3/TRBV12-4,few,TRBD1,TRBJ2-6,TGTGCCAGCAGTTATTGGTCCGGACAGGGGGCTTTTCGAAGGGCCAACGTCCTGACTTTC,CASSYWSGQGAFRRANVLTF
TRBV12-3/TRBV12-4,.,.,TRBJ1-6,TGTGCCAGCAGTTTTTTGTCCCCCTATACCTATAATTCACCCCTCCACTTT,CASSFLSPYTYNSPLHF
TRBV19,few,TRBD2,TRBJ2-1,TGTGCCAGTAGTATCAGGCTAGCGGGGGTCTTCTCCTACAATGAGCAGTTCTTC,CASSIRLAGVFSYNEQFF
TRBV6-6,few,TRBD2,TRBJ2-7,TGTGCCAGCAGTTACGGACTAGACTCCTACGAGCAGTACTTC,CASSYGLDSYEQYF
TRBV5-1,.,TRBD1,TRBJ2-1,TGCGCCAGCAGCCCCCAGGGGGACAATGAGCAGTTCTTC,CASSPQGDNEQFF
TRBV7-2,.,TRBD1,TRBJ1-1,TGTGCCAGCAGCCCCCGGGACAGGGGGCAAATGAACACTGAAGCTTTCTTT,CASSPRDRGQMNTEAFF
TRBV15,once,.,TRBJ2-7,TGTGCCACCAGCAGAGAGGCCAGCTCCTACGAGCAGTACTTC,CATSREASSYEQYF
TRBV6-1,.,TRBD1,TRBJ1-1,TGTGCCAGCAGCCTATACAGGGGGGGAACTGAAGCTTTCTTT,CASSLYRGGTEAFF
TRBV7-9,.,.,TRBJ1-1,TGTGCCAGCAGCTCCGACAGAGAAGCTTTCTTT,CASSSDREAFF
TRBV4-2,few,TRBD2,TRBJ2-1,TGTGCCAGCAGCCAAGAGTTGGGACTAGCGGGGGGCCCGGGGTTCTTC,CASSQELGLAGGPGFF
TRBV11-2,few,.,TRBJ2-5,TGTGCCAGCAGCTTATTCCTCCAGGGCCCCTCACCCAGGGAGACCCAGTACTTC,CASSLFLQGPSPRETQYF
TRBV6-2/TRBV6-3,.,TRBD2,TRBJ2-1,TGTGCCAGCAGCGGGGGACTAGCGGGGGGGGGCCATGAGCAGTTCTTC,CASSGGLAGGGHEQFF
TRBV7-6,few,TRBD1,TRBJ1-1,TGTGCCAGCAGCTTTCGGACAGGGACGAACACTGAAGCTTTCTTT,CASSFRTGTNTEAFF
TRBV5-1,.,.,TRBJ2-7,TGCGCCAGCAGCTTGGAAAGTGACTTCACCTACGAGCAGTACTTC,CASSLESDFTYEQYF
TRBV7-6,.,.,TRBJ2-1,.,CASSLVGGGAFF
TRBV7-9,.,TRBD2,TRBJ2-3,TGTGCCAGCAGCTTGACTAGCGGGGACACAGATACGCAGTATTTT,CASSLTSGDTDTQYF
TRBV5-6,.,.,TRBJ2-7,TGTGCCAGCAGCTACTATGTGACATGGTACGAGCAGTACTTC,CASSYYVTWYEQYF
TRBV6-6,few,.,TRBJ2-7,TGTGCCAGCAGTTACTCGTTGCCGTCCTACGAGCAGTACTTC,CASSYSLPSYEQYF
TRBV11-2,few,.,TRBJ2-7,TGTGCCAGCAGCTTAGGCCGGGGAACCTACGAGCAGTACTTC,CASSLGRGTYEQYF
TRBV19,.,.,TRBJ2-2,TGTGCCAGTAGTATAGACGGTTTTTCGAACACCGGGGAGCTGTTTTTT,CASSIDGFSNTGELFF
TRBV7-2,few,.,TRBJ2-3,TGTGCCAGCAGCTTAGTTCGGTTAGATACGCAGTATTTT,CASSLVRLDTQYF
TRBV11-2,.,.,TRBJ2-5,TGTGCCAGCAGCCTTCTAGGGGAGGGGGTTTTGGAGACCCAGTACTTC,CASSLLGEGVLETQYF
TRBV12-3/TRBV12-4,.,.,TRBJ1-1,TGTGCCAGCAGTTTAGGTCCGCAAATAGAAGCTTTCTTT,CASSLGPQIEAFF
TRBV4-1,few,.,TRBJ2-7,TGCGCCAGCAGCCAAGTGGACGGGGACTACGAGCAGTACTTC,CASSQVDGDYEQYF
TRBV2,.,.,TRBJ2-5,TGTGCCAGCGAACAACCCAACCTCACCCAAGAGACCCAGTACTTC,CASEQPNLTQETQYF
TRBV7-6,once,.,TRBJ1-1,TGTGCCAGCAGTAACACGAACACTGAAGCTTTCTTT,CASSNTNTEAFF
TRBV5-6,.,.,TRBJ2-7,TGTGCCAGCAGCTTGGTGATCGTTCCCTACGAGCAGTACTTC,CASSLVIVPYEQYF